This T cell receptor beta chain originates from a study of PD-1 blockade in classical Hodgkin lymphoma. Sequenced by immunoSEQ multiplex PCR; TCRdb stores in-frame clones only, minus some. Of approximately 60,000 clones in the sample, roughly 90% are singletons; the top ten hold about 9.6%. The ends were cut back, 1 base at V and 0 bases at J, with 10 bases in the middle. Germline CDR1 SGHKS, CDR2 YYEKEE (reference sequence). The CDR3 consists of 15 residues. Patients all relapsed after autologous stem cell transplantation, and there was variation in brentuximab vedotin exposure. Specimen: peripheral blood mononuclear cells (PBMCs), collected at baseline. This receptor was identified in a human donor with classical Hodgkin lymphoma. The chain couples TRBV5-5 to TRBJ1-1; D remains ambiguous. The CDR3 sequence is CASSLLGNMNTEAFF. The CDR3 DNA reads TGTGCCAGCAGCTTGTTGGGCAACATGAACACTGAAGCTTTCTTT.